These T cell receptor beta chains were read from a single sample in a study of blood T cell repertoires in COVID-19. Clones were read by immunoSEQ multiplex PCR, and TCRdb kept only the in-frame ones, dropping some. There are tens of thousands of clones in the sample; around 91% occur only once, and roughly 2.5% lies in the top ten. The material sequenced was peripheral blood. These receptor sequences come from a man between 70 and 80 years old with acute or convalescent COVID-19. The conserved cysteine and the conserved F or W are not part of the CDR3 here. Clone sizes are given selectively: once, few, many, or a class where the clone is expanded.

TRBJ2-1,TRBV10-3,.,AISGPIPDNMINEQF
TRBJ1-4,TRBV27,.,ASSDPGQGGEKLF
TRBJ2-5,TRBV4-1,.,ASSQEPGGRETQY
TRBJ1-5,TRBV27,.,ASSGGRMQPQH
TRBJ1-3,TRBV5-1,.,ASSLGGPGNTIY
TRBJ1-2,TRBV6-5,.,ATLNYGYT
TRBJ1-6,TRBV18,.,ASSPIVGTGNNSPLH
TRBJ1-2,TRBV4-1,.,ASSHIGGNWGYT
TRBJ2-1,TRBV19,.,ASGGINEQF
TRBJ2-3,TRBV5-1,.,ASGPWGDPTDTQY
TRBJ1-4,TRBV28,.,ASSRQGAVTEKLF
TRBJ1-1,TRBV27,.,ASSWGTGEGTEAF
TRBJ1-2,TRBV20-1,.,SARDLPGYL
TRBJ1-1,TRBV5-1,.,ASSLAETGLGTEAF
TRBJ2-1,TRBV4-3,.,ASSQVTVPPYNEQF
TRBJ2-2,TRBV5-5,.,ASSLMSGGNTGELF
TRBJ2-1,TRBV11-2,.,ASSYANLGEQF
TRBJ2-1,TRBV19,.,ASSMTGHYNEQF
TRBJ2-1,TRBV10-3,.,ATVEAGQYNEQF
TRBJ2-1,TRBV19,.,ASSTLAGPNEQF
TRBJ2-5,TRBV11-2,once,ASSRPILQGQETQY
TRBJ2-7,TRBV19,.,ATSREAQAYEQY
TRBJ2-3,TRBV11-3,.,ASSPGRGPTDTQY
TRBJ2-7,TRBV7-6,.,ASSLAGQGSLHEQY
TRBJ1-2,TRBV5-6,.,ASSRRTTNYGYT
TRBJ1-5,TRBV7-5,.,ARSLGTDDYRNNQPQH
TRBJ2-7,TRBV18,few,ASSRTSGYEQY
TRBJ2-7,TRBV28,.,ASRLAGGSYEQY
TRBJ1-1,TRBV18,.,ASSPQTANTEAF
TRBJ2-2,TRBV5-1,once,ASSLGLAGLNTGELF
TRBJ1-1,TRBV28,once,ASTGSLRNTEAF
TRBJ2-1,TRBV19,.,ASSIRERSNNEQF
TRBJ2-1,TRBV10-3,.,AISESGPTLNEQF
TRBJ2-7,TRBV6-5,.,ASVQGQPYEQY
TRBJ2-1,TRBV2,.,ASSLGTSGNNEQF
TRBJ2-2,TRBV19,.,ASSISQWGPGRSTGELF
TRBJ1-1,TRBV7-9,.,ASSVTVPPEAF
TRBJ1-1,TRBV12-3/TRBV12-4,.,ASRSTGFAEAF
TRBJ1-5,TRBV29-1,.,SVSDSSNQPQH
TRBJ2-1,TRBV5-1,.,ASKRGREVWNEQF
TRBJ2-6,TRBV27,.,ASSWDNSGANVLT
TRBJ2-3,TRBV19,once,ASSIRLAGGRTDTQY
TRBJ1-2,TRBV6-2/TRBV6-3,.,ASSPGQGFVYT
TRBJ2-2,TRBV29-1,.,SAVGLAGLTGELF
TRBJ1-1,TRBV20-1,few,SASGGGRGTEAF
TRBJ1-3,TRBV18,.,ASSPDGGGNTIY
TRBJ1-1,TRBV7-2,.,ASSRGAQGDAF
TRBJ2-1,TRBV9,.,ASSVDPAGGPNEQF
TRBJ1-4,TRBV4-3,.,ASSQDGRGDEKLF